This note documents a single T cell receptor (beta chain) sequence. This CDR3 contains 15 residues. The germline V gene encodes CDR1 SGDLS and CDR2 YYNGEE. V was shortened by 0 bases and J by 9 bases, with 13 bases between the two germline ends. The record originates from a study of T-cell memory formation after mild COVID-19. TCRdb analysed the 5' RACE reads with MiXCR anew, one entry per CDR3 protein. The sample lists a few hundred thousand distinct CDR3 sequences, about 17% occurring once. This sequence joins TRBV9 and TRBJ1-6; D remains unclear. The clonotype comes from a man younger than 30 who had mild COVID-19 (a few samples of this study predate the infection). Cell type and time point are not known. Material: PBMCs or a T cell subset sorted from them (not recorded which). Written as DNA, the CDR3 is TGTGCCAGCAGCGTAGGTGCCTCCGAGGGTTCACCCCTCCACTTT. The encoded protein is CASSVGASEGSPLHF.